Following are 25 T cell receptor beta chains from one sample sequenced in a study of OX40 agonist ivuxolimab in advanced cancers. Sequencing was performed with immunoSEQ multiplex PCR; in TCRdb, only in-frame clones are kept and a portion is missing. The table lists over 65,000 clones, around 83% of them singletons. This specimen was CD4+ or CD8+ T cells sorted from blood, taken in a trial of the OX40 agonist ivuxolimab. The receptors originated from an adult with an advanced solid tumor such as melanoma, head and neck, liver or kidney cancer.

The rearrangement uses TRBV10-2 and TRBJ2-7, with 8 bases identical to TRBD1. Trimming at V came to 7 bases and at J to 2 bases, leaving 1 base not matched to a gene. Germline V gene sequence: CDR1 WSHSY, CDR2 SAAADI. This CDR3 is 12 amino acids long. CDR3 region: CASKQGAYEQYF. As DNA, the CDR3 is TGCGCCAGCAAACAGGGGGCCTACGAGCAGTACTTC.

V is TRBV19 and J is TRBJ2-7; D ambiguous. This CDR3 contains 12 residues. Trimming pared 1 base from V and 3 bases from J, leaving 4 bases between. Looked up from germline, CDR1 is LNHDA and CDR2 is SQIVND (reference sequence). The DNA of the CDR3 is TGTGCCAGTAGTATAGGTGGCTACGAGCAGTACTTC. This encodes CASSIGGYEQYF. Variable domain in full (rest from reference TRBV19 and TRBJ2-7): DGGITQSPKYLFRKEGQNVTLSCEQNLNHDAMYWYRQDPGQGLRLIYYSQIVNDFQKGDIAEGYSVSREKKESFPLTVTSAQKNPTAFYLCASSIGGYEQYFGPGTRLTVT.

Written as DNA, the CDR3 is TGTGCCAGCAGCCCCGGTCACTACAATGAGCAGTTCTTC. Encoded protein: CASSPGHYNEQFF. The genes are TRBV7-3 and TRBJ2-1; D remains ambiguous. The CDR3 covers 13 residues. The germline V gene has CDR1 SGHTA and CDR2 FQGTGA. Trimming removed 5 bases from V and 3 bases from J, with 8 bases in between.

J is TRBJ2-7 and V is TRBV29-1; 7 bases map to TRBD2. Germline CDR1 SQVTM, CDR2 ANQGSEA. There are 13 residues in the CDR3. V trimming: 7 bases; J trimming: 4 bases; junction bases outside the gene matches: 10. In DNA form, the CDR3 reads TGCAGCGCTCAGTCGGGGGGACGGTACGAGCAGTACTTC. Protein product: CSAQSGGRYEQYF.

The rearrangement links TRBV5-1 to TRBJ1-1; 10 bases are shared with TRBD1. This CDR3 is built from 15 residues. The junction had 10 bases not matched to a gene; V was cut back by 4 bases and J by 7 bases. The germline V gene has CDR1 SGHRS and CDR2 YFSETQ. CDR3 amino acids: CASSLIVGQGVEAFF. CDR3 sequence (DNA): TGCGCCAGCAGCCTTATAGTCGGACAGGGGGTTGAAGCTTTCTTT.

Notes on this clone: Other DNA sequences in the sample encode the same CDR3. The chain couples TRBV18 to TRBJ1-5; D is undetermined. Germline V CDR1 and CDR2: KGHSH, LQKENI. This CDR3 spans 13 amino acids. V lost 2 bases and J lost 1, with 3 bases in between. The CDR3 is CASSPGSNQPQHF. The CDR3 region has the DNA TGTGCCAGCTCACCAGGGAGCAATCAGCCCCAGCATTTT. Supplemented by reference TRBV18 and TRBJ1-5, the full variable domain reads NAGVMQNPRHLVRRRGQEARLRCSPMKGHSHVYWYRQLPEEGLKFMVYLQKENIIDESGMPKERFSAEFPKEGPSILRIQQVVRGDSAAYFCASSPGSNQPQHFGDGTRLSIL.

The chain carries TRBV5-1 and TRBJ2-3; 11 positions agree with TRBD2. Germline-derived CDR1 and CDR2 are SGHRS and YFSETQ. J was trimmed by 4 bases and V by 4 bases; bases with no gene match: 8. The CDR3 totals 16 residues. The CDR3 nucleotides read TGCGCCAGCAGCCAGACTAGCGGGACCCGTTCAGATACGCAGTATTTT. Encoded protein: CASSQTSGTRSDTQYF.

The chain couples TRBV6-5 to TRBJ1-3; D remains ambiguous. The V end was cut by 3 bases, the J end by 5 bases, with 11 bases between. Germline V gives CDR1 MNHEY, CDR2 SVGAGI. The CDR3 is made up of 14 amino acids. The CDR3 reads CASSYTQGRNTIYF. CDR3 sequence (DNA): TGTGCCAGCAGTTATACCCAAGGAAGAAACACCATATATTTT.

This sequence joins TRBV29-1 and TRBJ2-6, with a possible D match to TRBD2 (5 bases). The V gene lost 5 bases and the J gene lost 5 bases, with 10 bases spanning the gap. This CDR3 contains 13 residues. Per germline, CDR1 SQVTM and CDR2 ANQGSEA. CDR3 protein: CSVRTGRANVLTF. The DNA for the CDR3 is TGCAGCGTTCGCACGGGGAGGGCCAACGTCCTGACTTTC.

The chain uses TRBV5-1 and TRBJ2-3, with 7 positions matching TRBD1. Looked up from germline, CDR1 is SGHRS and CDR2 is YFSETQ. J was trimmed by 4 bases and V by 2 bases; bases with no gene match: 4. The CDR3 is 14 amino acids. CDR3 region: CASSLDRAPDTQYF. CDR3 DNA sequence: TGCGCCAGCAGCTTAGACAGGGCGCCAGATACGCAGTATTTT.

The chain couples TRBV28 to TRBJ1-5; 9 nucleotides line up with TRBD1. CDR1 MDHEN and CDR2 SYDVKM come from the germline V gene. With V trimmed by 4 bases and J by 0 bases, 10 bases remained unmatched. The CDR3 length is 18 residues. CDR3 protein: CASSSTGQGRISNQPQHF. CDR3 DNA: TGTGCCAGCAGTTCGACGGGACAGGGAAGGATTAGCAATCAGCCCCAGCATTTT.

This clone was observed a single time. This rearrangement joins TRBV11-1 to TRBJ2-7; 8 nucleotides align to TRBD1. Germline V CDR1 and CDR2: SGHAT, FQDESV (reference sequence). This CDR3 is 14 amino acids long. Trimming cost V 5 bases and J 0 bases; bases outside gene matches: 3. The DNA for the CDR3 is TGTGCCAGCAGCCAGGGACAGGTCTCCTACGAGCAGTACTTC. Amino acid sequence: CASSQGQVSYEQYF.

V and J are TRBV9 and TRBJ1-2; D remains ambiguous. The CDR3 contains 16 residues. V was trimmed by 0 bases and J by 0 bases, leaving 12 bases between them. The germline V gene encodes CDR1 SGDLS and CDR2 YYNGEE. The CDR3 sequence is CASSVAVQASNYGYTF. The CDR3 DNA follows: TGTGCCAGCAGCGTAGCTGTCCAGGCCTCTAACTATGGCTACACCTTC.

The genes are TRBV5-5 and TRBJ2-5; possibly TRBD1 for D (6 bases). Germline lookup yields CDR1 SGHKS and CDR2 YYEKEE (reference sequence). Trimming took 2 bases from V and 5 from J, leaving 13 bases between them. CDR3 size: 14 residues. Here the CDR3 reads CASSFTGFEETQYF. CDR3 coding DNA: TGTGCCAGCAGCTTCACAGGGTTTGAGGAGACCCAGTACTTC.

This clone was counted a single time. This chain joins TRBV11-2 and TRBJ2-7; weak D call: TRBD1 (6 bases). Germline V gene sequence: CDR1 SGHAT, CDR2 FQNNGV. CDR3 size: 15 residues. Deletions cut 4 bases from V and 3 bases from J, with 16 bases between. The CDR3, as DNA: TGTGCCAGCAGCTCACTACAGGGATCGGGCTACGAGCAGTACTTC. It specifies CASSSLQGSGYEQYF.

The CDR3 sequence: CASSLLNQPQHF. In DNA form, the CDR3 reads TGTGCCAGCAGTCTTCTCAATCAGCCCCAGCATTTT. V and J are TRBV28 and TRBJ1-5; D gene ambiguous. V was clipped by 5 bases and J by 3 bases, with 5 bases between them. The germline CDR1 and CDR2 sequences are MDHEN and SYDVKM. This CDR3 is built from 12 residues.

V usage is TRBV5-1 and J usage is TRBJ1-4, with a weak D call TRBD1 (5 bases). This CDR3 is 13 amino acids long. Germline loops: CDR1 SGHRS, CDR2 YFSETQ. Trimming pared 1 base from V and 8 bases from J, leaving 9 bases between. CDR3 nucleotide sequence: TGCGCCAGCAGCTTGACAGGACTAGAAAAACTGTTTTTT. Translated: CASSLTGLEKLFF.

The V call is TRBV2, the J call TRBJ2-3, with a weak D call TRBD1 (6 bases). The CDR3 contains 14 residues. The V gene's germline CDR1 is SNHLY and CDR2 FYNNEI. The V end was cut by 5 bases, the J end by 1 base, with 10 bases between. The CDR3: CASSTRTGTDTQYF. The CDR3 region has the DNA TGTGCCAGCAGTACCCGGACAGGCACAGATACGCAGTATTTT.

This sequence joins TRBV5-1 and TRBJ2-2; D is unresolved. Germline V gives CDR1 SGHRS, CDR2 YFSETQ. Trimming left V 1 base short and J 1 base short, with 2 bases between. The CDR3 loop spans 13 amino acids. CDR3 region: CASSLWNTGELFF. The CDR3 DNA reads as TGCGCCAGCAGCTTGTGGAACACCGGGGAGCTGTTTTTT.

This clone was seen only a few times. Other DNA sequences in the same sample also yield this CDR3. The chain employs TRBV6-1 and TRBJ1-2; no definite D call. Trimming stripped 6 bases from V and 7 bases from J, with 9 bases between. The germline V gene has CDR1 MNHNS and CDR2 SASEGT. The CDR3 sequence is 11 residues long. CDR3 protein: CASRNKRGYTF. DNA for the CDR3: TGTGCCAGCAGGAACAAGCGTGGCTACACCTTC.

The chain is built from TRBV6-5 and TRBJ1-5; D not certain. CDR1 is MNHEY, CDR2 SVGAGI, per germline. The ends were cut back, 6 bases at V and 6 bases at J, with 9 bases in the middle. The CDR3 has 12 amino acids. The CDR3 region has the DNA TGTGCCAGCAGGAAATGGGGTCAGCCCCAGCATTTT. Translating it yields CASRKWGQPQHF.

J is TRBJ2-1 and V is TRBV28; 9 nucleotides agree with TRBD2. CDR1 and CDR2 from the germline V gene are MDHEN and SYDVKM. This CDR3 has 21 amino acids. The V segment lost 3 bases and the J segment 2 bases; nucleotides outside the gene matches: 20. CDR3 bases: TGTGCCAGCAGTTTGGATCTGAGACTGACCTTGGCTAGCGGGGCCTACAATGAGCAGTTCTTC. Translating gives CASSLDLRLTLASGAYNEQFF.

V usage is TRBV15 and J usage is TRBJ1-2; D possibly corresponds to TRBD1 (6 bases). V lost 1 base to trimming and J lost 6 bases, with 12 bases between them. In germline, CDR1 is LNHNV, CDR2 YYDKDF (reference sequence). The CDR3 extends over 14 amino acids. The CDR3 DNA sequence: TGTGCCACCAGCAGAGCCCAGGGGCTTGATGGCTACACCTTC. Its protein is CATSRAQGLDGYTF.

In nucleotides, the CDR3 is TGTGCCAGTAGTAGCTTTGACAGGGAGGGTCAGCCCCAGCATTTT. It codes for CASSSFDREGQPQHF. The chain couples TRBV19 to TRBJ1-5; TRBD1 aligns across 7 bases. The CDR3 spans 15 residues. With V trimmed by 4 bases and J by 6 bases, 9 bases remained unmatched. Germline values: CDR1 LNHDA, CDR2 SQIVND (reference sequence).

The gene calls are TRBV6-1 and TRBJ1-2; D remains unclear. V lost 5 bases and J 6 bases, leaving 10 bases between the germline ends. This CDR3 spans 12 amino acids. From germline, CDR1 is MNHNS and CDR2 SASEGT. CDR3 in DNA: TGTGCCAGCAGTACACGGTGGGATGGCTACACCTTC. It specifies CASSTRWDGYTF.